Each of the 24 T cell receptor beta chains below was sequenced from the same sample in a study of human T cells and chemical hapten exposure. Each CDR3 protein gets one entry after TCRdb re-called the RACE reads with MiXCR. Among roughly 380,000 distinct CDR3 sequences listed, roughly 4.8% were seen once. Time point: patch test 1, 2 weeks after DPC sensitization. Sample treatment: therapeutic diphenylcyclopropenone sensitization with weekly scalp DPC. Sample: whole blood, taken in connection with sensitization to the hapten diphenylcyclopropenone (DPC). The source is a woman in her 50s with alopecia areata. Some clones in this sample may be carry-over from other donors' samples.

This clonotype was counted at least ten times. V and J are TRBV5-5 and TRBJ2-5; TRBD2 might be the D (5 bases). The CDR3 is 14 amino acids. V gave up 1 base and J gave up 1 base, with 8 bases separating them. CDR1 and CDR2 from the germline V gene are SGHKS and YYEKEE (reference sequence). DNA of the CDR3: TGTGCCAGCAGCTTGCCTAGCAGCCAAGAGACCCAGTACTTC. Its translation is CASSLPSSQETQYF. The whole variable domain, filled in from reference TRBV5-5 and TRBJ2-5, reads DAGVTQSPTHLIKTRGQQVTLRCSPISGHKSVSWYQQVLGQGPQFIFQYYEKEERGRGNFPDRFSARQFPNYSSELNVNALLLGDSALYLCASSLPSSQETQYFGPGTRLLVL.

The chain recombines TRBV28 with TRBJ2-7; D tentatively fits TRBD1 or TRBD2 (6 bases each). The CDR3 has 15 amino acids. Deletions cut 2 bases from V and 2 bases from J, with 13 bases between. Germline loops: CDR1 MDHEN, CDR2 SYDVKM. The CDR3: CASSLRGEPPYEQYF. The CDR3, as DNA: TGTGCCAGCAGTTTAAGGGGGGAGCCCCCCTACGAGCAGTACTTC.

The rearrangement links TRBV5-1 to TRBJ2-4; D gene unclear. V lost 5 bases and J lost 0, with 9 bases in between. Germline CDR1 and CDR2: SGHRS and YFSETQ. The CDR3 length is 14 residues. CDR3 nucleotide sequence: TGCGCCAGCAGAGATGAATTAGCCAAAAACATTCAGTACTTC. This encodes CASRDELAKNIQYF.

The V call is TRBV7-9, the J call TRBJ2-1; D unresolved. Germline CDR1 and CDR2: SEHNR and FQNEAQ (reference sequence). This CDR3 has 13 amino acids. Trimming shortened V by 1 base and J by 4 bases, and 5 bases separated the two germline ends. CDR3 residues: CASSLVRYNEQFF. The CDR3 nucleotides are TGTGCCAGCAGCTTAGTGAGATACAATGAGCAGTTCTTC.

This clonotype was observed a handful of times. In DNA, the CDR3 is TGTGCCAGCAGCCGGGACGTCTCATACAATGAGCAGTTCTTC. Translated: CASSRDVSYNEQFF. V gene TRBV7-9 combines with J gene TRBJ2-1; possibly TRBD1 or TRBD2 for D (5 bases each). This CDR3 has 14 residues. Germline CDR1 SEHNR, CDR2 FQNEAQ (reference sequence). Deletions cut 5 bases from V and 4 bases from J, with 12 bases between.

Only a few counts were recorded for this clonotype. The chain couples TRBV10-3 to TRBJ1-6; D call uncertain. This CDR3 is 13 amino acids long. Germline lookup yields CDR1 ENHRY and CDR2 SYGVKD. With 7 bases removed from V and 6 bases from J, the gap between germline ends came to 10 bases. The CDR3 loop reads CAIMTGLNSPLHF. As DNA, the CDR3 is TGTGCCATCATGACCGGTCTTAATTCACCCCTCCACTTT.

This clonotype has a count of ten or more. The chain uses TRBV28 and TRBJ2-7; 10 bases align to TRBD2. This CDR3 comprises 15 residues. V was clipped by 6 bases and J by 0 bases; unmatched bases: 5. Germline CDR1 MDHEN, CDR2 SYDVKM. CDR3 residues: CASRATSGHSYEQYF. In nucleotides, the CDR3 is TGTGCCAGCAGAGCGACTAGCGGGCACTCCTACGAGCAGTACTTC.

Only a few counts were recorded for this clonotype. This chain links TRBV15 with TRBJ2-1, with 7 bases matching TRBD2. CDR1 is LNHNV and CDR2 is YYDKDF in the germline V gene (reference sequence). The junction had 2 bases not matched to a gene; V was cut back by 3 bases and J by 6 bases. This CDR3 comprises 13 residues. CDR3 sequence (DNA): TGTGCCACCAGCAGCGGGACTACCAATGAGCAGTTCTTC. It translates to CATSSGTTNEQFF.

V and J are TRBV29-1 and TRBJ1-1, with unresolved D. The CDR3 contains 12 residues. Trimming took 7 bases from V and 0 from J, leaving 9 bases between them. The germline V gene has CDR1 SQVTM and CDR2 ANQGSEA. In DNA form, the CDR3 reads TGCAGCGGTTGGGATGTGAACACTGAAGCTTTCTTT. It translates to CSGWDVNTEAFF.

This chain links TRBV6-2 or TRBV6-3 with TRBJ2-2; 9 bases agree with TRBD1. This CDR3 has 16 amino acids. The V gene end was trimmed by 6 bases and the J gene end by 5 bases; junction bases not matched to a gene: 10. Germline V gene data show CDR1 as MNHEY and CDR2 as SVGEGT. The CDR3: CASSNPGQGRTGELFF. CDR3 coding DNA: TGTGCCAGCAGCAATCCGGGACAGGGACGGACCGGGGAGCTGTTTTTT.

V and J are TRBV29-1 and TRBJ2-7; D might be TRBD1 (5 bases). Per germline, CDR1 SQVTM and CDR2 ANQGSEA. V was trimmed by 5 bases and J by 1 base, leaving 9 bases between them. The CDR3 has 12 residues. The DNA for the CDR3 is TGCAGCGTTCTGACAGTATCCTACGAGCAGTACTTC. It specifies CSVLTVSYEQYF.

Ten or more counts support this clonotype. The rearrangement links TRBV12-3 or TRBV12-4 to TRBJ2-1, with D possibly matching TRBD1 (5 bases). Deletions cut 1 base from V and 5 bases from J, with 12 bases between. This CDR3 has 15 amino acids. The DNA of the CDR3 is TGTGCCAGCAGTTTAGGTATCCAGGGTAACAATGAGCAGTTCTTC. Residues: CASSLGIQGNNEQFF.

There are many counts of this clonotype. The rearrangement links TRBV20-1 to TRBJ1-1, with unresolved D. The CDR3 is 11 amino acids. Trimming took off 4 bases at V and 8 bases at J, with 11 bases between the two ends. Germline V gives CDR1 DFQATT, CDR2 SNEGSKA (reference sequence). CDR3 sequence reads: CSATSGLEAFF. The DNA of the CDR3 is TGCAGTGCTACCTCCGGGTTAGAAGCTTTCTTT.

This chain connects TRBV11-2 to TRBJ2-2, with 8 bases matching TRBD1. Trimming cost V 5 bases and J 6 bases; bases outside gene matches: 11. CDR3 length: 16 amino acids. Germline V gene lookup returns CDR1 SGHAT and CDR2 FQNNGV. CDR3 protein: CASSPRQGQGSGELFF. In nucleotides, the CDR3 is TGTGCCAGCAGCCCCAGACAGGGGCAGGGGTCCGGGGAGCTGTTTTTT.

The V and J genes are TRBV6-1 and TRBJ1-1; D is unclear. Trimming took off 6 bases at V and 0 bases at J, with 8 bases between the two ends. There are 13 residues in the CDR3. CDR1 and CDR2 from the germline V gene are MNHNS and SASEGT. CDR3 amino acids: CASRPGMNTEAFF. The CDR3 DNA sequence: TGTGCCAGCAGGCCTGGGATGAACACTGAAGCTTTCTTT.

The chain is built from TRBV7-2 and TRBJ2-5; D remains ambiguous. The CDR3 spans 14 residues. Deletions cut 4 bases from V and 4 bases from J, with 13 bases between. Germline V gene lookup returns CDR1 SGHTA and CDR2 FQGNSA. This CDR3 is CASSSGPGPETQYF. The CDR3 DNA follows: TGTGCCAGCAGCTCCGGCCCCGGACCAGAGACCCAGTACTTC.

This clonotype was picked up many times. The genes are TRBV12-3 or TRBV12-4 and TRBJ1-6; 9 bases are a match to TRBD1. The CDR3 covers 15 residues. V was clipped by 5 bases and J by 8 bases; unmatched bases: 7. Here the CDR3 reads CASSQGQGSHSPLHF. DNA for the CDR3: TGTGCCAGCAGTCAAGGACAGGGGAGTCATTCACCCCTCCACTTT.

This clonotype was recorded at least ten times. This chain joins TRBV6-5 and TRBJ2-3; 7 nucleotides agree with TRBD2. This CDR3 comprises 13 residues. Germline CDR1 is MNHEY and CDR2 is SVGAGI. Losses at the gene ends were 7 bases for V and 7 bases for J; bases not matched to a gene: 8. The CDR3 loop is CASIGLRGYTQYF. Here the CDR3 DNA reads TGTGCCAGCATAGGATTGCGGGGGTATACGCAGTATTTT.

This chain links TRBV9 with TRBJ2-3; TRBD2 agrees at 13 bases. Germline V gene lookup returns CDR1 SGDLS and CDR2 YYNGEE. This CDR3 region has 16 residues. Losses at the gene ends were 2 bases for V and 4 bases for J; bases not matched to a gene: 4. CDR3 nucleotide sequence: TGTGCCAGCAGCGTTACTAGCGGGAGGGTCCCAGATACGCAGTATTTT. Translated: CASSVTSGRVPDTQYF.

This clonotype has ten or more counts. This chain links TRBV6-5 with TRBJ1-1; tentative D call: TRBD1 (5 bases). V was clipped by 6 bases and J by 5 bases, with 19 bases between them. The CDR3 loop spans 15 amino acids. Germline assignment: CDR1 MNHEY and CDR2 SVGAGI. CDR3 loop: CASSSLGGGRTEAFF. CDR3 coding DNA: TGTGCCAGCAGCTCCCTCGGTGGGGGTAGGACTGAAGCTTTCTTT.

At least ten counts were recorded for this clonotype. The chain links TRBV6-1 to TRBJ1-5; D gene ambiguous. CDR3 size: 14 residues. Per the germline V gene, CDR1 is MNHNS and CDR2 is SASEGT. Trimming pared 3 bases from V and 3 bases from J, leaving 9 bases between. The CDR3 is CASSDRDYNQPQHF. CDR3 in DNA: TGTGCCAGCAGTGACCGAGACTACAATCAGCCCCAGCATTTT.

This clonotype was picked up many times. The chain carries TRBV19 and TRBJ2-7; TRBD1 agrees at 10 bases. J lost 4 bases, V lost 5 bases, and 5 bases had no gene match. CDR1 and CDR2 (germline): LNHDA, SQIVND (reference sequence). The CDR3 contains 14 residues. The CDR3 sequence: CASSFDRGPYEQYF. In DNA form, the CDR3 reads TGTGCCAGTAGTTTCGACAGGGGGCCATACGAGCAGTACTTC.

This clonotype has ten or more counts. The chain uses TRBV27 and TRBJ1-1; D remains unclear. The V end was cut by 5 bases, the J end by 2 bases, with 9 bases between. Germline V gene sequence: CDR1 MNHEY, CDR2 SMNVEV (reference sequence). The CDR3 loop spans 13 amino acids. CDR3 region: CASSAWANTEAFF. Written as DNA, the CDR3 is TGTGCCAGCAGTGCATGGGCTAACACTGAAGCTTTCTTT.

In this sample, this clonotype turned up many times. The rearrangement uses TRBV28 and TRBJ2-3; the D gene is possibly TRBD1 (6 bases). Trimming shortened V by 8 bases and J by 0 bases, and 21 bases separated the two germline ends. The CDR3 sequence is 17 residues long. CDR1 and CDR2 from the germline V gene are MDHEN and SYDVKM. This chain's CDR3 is CASLPWTALSSTDTQYF. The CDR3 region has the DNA TGTGCCAGCTTGCCCTGGACAGCTTTATCTAGCACAGATACGCAGTATTTT.